Listed below are T cell receptor beta chains from one sample, sequenced in a study of shared clonotypes between healthy human individuals. Assay used: immunoSEQ multiplex PCR; TCRdb lists only in-frame clones, some missing. This sample has some 1.5 million clones, with approximately 98% found just once. Source material: naive CD4+ T cells sorted from blood. The origin of the receptors is a young man in good health. Each CDR3 is given with its conserved first and last residue. Each record gives: V gene, clone size, D gene, J gene, CDR3 DNA, CDR3 protein. The D gene is left open where the match is weak. For some rows the clone size is stated as once, few or many, or as a class when expanded; others skip it.

v_gene: TRBV28; abundance: .; d_gene: TRBD2; j_gene: TRBJ2-7; CDR3nt: TGTGCCAGCAGGGATCCGGGACTAGCGGCGGACAGGTACTTC; CDR3aa: CASRDPGLAADRYF
v_gene: TRBV11-2; abundance: .; d_gene: TRBD1; j_gene: TRBJ1-5; CDR3nt: TGTGCCAGCAGCCGGGACAGGGATCAGCCCCAGCATTTT; CDR3aa: CASSRDRDQPQHF
v_gene: TRBV14; abundance: .; d_gene: .; j_gene: TRBJ2-2; CDR3nt: TGTGCCAGCAGCCAAGTTAGAACCGGGGAGCTGTTTTTT; CDR3aa: CASSQVRTGELFF
v_gene: TRBV6-1; abundance: once; d_gene: TRBD1; j_gene: TRBJ1-1; CDR3nt: TGTGCCAGCACCCATTTAGGTGACAGGGCTGAAGCTTTCTTT; CDR3aa: CASTHLGDRAEAFF
v_gene: TRBV5-4; abundance: .; d_gene: .; j_gene: TRBJ2-1; CDR3nt: TGTGCCAGCAGCTTGGGTTATGAGCAGTTCTTC; CDR3aa: CASSLGYEQFF
v_gene: TRBV6-4; abundance: .; d_gene: .; j_gene: TRBJ1-5; CDR3nt: TGTGCCAGCGTCTCAGGGGTAACTCAGCCCCAGCATTTT; CDR3aa: CASVSGVTQPQHF
v_gene: TRBV10-3; abundance: .; d_gene: .; j_gene: TRBJ2-1; CDR3nt: TGTGCCATCAGTGAGGTACAGGGAAATGAGCAGTTCTTC; CDR3aa: CAISEVQGNEQFF
v_gene: TRBV18; abundance: .; d_gene: .; j_gene: TRBJ2-1; CDR3nt: TGTGCCAGCTCGGCCCACCCCGGGATAAACAATGAGCAGTTCTTC; CDR3aa: CASSAHPGINNEQFF
v_gene: TRBV18; abundance: .; d_gene: .; j_gene: TRBJ2-5; CDR3nt: TGTGCCAGCTCACCTGTCCAAGAGACCCAGTACTTC; CDR3aa: CASSPVQETQYF
v_gene: TRBV7-9; abundance: .; d_gene: .; j_gene: TRBJ2-1; CDR3nt: TGTGCCAGCAGCGACGATCCTAGGGAGCAGTTCTTC; CDR3aa: CASSDDPREQFF
v_gene: TRBV27; abundance: .; d_gene: .; j_gene: TRBJ2-3; CDR3nt: TGTGCCAGCAGTTTGGGACAAGGCACAGATACGCAGTATTTT; CDR3aa: CASSLGQGTDTQYF
v_gene: TRBV5-6; abundance: .; d_gene: TRBD1; j_gene: TRBJ1-1; CDR3nt: TGTGCCAGCCACCCCGGGCCGGGGACAGCTGAAGCTTTCTTT; CDR3aa: CASHPGPGTAEAFF
v_gene: TRBV6-6; abundance: .; d_gene: .; j_gene: TRBJ2-7; CDR3nt: TGTGCCAGCAGTTACTCGGCGTTGAGGAGCGAGCAGTACTTC; CDR3aa: CASSYSALRSEQYF
v_gene: TRBV5-1; abundance: .; d_gene: TRBD1; j_gene: TRBJ1-3; CDR3nt: TGCGCCAGCGCCCCACGACAGGGTGGAAACACCATATATTTT; CDR3aa: CASAPRQGGNTIYF
v_gene: TRBV28; abundance: .; d_gene: .; j_gene: TRBJ2-2; CDR3nt: TGTGCCAGCAGTTTGGTGGCCGGGGAGCTGTTTTTT; CDR3aa: CASSLVAGELFF
v_gene: TRBV4-3; abundance: .; d_gene: .; j_gene: TRBJ1-2; CDR3nt: TGCGCCAGCAGCCAGCAACAGGGAACCTTTTATGGCTACACCTTC; CDR3aa: CASSQQQGTFYGYTF
v_gene: TRBV2; abundance: .; d_gene: .; j_gene: TRBJ1-1; CDR3nt: TGTGCCAGCACCGGTCAGATGCGGGGCACTGAAGCTTTCTTT; CDR3aa: CASTGQMRGTEAFF
v_gene: TRBV28; abundance: .; d_gene: TRBD2; j_gene: TRBJ2-7; CDR3nt: TGTGCCAGCAGTTTGAGTGGGGCGGGAGGCCGGTTCTACGAGCAGTACTTC; CDR3aa: CASSLSGAGGRFYEQYF
v_gene: TRBV29-1; abundance: .; d_gene: .; j_gene: TRBJ1-1; CDR3nt: TGCAGCGTTGCCGGCATGCTGAACACTGAAGCTTTCTTT; CDR3aa: CSVAGMLNTEAFF
v_gene: TRBV9; abundance: .; d_gene: .; j_gene: TRBJ2-3; CDR3nt: TGTGCCAGCAGCGTAGCAGGGCCAGATACGCAGTATTTT; CDR3aa: CASSVAGPDTQYF
v_gene: TRBV25-1; abundance: .; d_gene: TRBD2; j_gene: TRBJ2-3; CDR3nt: TGTGCCAGCAGTGCTGGACTAGCGGGACGGTCAGATACGCAGTATTTT; CDR3aa: CASSAGLAGRSDTQYF
v_gene: TRBV28; abundance: .; d_gene: .; j_gene: TRBJ2-7; CDR3nt: TGTGCCAGCAATCCCTCAGGCCAAGCCTACGAGCAGTACTTC; CDR3aa: CASNPSGQAYEQYF
v_gene: TRBV6-5; abundance: .; d_gene: .; j_gene: TRBJ2-7; CDR3nt: TGTGCCAGCAGTTATGGACGGCCCTACGAGCAGTACTTC; CDR3aa: CASSYGRPYEQYF
v_gene: TRBV9; abundance: .; d_gene: .; j_gene: TRBJ2-3; CDR3nt: TGTGCCAGCAGCGTAGTAGGGGCTAGCACAGATACGCAGTATTTT; CDR3aa: CASSVVGASTDTQYF
v_gene: TRBV20-1; abundance: once; d_gene: .; j_gene: TRBJ1-4; CDR3nt: TGCAGTGCTAGAGATAGGGGCGGGCTGAGTTTT; CDR3aa: CSARDRGGLSF
v_gene: TRBV11-2; abundance: .; d_gene: TRBD1; j_gene: TRBJ2-7; CDR3nt: TGTGCCAGCAGCTCTGGGGACAGGGACTACGAGCAGTACTTC; CDR3aa: CASSSGDRDYEQYF
v_gene: TRBV5-1; abundance: .; d_gene: TRBD1; j_gene: TRBJ2-7; CDR3nt: TGCGCCAGCAGCTTGGCCCCCGTGGACAGGGAGTTCTACGAGCAGTACTTC; CDR3aa: CASSLAPVDREFYEQYF
v_gene: TRBV11-2; abundance: once; d_gene: .; j_gene: TRBJ1-2; CDR3nt: TGTGCCAGCAGCTTAGATCCAAGGGAGGTCTATGGCTACACCTTC; CDR3aa: CASSLDPREVYGYTF
v_gene: TRBV7-3; abundance: .; d_gene: TRBD2; j_gene: TRBJ2-6; CDR3nt: TGTGCCAGCAGCCCTCGGCCTAGCGGGACGACATCTGGGGCCAACGTCCTGACTTTC; CDR3aa: CASSPRPSGTTSGANVLTF
v_gene: TRBV5-1; abundance: .; d_gene: TRBD1; j_gene: TRBJ2-1; CDR3nt: TGCGCCAGCAGCTTGTTGGGGCAGGGGGTAAACAATGAGCAGTTCTTC; CDR3aa: CASSLLGQGVNNEQFF
v_gene: TRBV20-1; abundance: once; d_gene: .; j_gene: TRBJ2-1; CDR3nt: TGCAGTGCTAGACCGGCATTACTAAAGTTCTTC; CDR3aa: CSARPALLKFF
v_gene: TRBV2; abundance: .; d_gene: .; j_gene: TRBJ1-1; CDR3nt: TGTGCCAGCAGTGAAAGTTGGAGAGACACTGAAGCTTTCTTT; CDR3aa: CASSESWRDTEAFF
v_gene: TRBV9; abundance: .; d_gene: .; j_gene: TRBJ1-3; CDR3nt: TGTGCCAGCAGCGTATCCGGACACTCTGGAAACACCATATATTTT; CDR3aa: CASSVSGHSGNTIYF
v_gene: TRBV5-6; abundance: .; d_gene: .; j_gene: TRBJ2-2; CDR3nt: TGTGCCAGCAGCTTGGCAGGTCCCGGGGAGCTGTTTTTT; CDR3aa: CASSLAGPGELFF
v_gene: TRBV5-1; abundance: .; d_gene: TRBD2; j_gene: TRBJ2-7; CDR3nt: TGCGCCAGCAGCTTGGGGACTAGCGGATCCTACGAGCAGTACTTC; CDR3aa: CASSLGTSGSYEQYF
v_gene: TRBV9; abundance: .; d_gene: TRBD2; j_gene: TRBJ2-5; CDR3nt: TGTGCCAGCAGCGATGGGACTAGCGGGAGTATTACGGAGACCCAGTACTTC; CDR3aa: CASSDGTSGSITETQYF
v_gene: TRBV6-4; abundance: once; d_gene: TRBD2; j_gene: TRBJ2-1; CDR3nt: TGTGCCAGCAGTGCTAGCGGGACTTACAATGAGCAGTTCTTC; CDR3aa: CASSASGTYNEQFF
v_gene: TRBV27; abundance: .; d_gene: TRBD1; j_gene: TRBJ2-5; CDR3nt: TGTGCCAGCAGTTCCGGCCCCAGGGACAGGTACCAAGAGACCCAGTACTTC; CDR3aa: CASSSGPRDRYQETQYF
v_gene: TRBV9; abundance: once; d_gene: .; j_gene: TRBJ2-1; CDR3nt: TGTGCCAGCAGCGGAGGGGTTTCAATAAGCTCCTACAATGAGCAGTTCTTC; CDR3aa: CASSGGVSISSYNEQFF
v_gene: TRBV5-1; abundance: .; d_gene: TRBD2; j_gene: TRBJ2-3; CDR3nt: TGCGCCAGCAGCTTGGAGCGGGAGGGCCGAGGCACAGATACGCAGTATTTT; CDR3aa: CASSLEREGRGTDTQYF
v_gene: TRBV18; abundance: .; d_gene: .; j_gene: TRBJ2-7; CDR3nt: TGTGCCAGCTCACCAGATAATATTCTAAGAATCTACGAGCAGTACTTC; CDR3aa: CASSPDNILRIYEQYF
v_gene: TRBV7-9; abundance: .; d_gene: .; j_gene: TRBJ2-7; CDR3nt: TGTGCCAGCAGCTCCAGAGGCGAGCAGTACTTC; CDR3aa: CASSSRGEQYF
v_gene: TRBV11-2; abundance: .; d_gene: .; j_gene: TRBJ2-1; CDR3nt: TGTGCCAGCAGCACGAATTCAAACCGATACAATGAGCAGTTCTTC; CDR3aa: CASSTNSNRYNEQFF
v_gene: TRBV28; abundance: .; d_gene: TRBD1; j_gene: TRBJ2-7; CDR3nt: TGTGCCAGCAGTCAACGGACAGGGTTCGAGCAGTACTTC; CDR3aa: CASSQRTGFEQYF
v_gene: TRBV4-3; abundance: once; d_gene: .; j_gene: TRBJ1-2; CDR3nt: TGCGCCAGCAGCCAAGATACAGGGACGTATGGCTACACCTTC; CDR3aa: CASSQDTGTYGYTF
v_gene: TRBV9; abundance: .; d_gene: .; j_gene: TRBJ2-7; CDR3nt: TGTGCCAGCAGCCCTGATTATTCCAGCGACGAGCAGTACTTC; CDR3aa: CASSPDYSSDEQYF